The clone carrying this T cell receptor (beta chain) was detected a few times. No antigen is known for it. Treatment: approximately nine-day PBMC culture with coronavirus spike peptide pools or control peptides (ViraFEST assay). Gathering of the CD4+ T cells, from the unexposed donor, took place before the COVID-19 pandemic (2011-2018). ViraFEST sequenced TCRs after peptide-pool expansion of antigen-specific T cells. When enough cells were available, unexposed-donor CD4+ T cells were probed with SARS-CoV-2 S/N and four cold-coronavirus spikes. These data belong to a study of vaccination and CD4 T cells after COVID-19. Study background: The stimulus for the cells was overlapping spike peptides derived from SARS-CoV-2, HCoV-NL63, HCoV-OC43 and HCoV-229E. Study-wide findings and caveats: Counts of SARS-CoV-2-reactive clonotypes had a median that went from approximately 21 to 38, a nonsignificant change.

Oncomine TCR Beta short-read sequencing was applied to DNA from cultured CD4+ T cells. TCRdb fed the PCR reads into MiXCR, producing one record per CDR3 protein. There are 6,600 or so distinct CDR3 sequences in the sample; roughly 35% occur only once, and around 17% lies in the top ten. This CDR3 comprises 16 residues. J gave up 3 bases and V 6 bases, and 8 bases lay outside the gene matches. Germline-derived CDR1 and CDR2 are SGHVS and FNYEAQ. The clonotype originates from a human donor in good health. This rearrangement joins TRBV7-6 to TRBJ2-5, with 12 bases aligning to TRBD2. Sequenced sample: CD4+ T cells from blood, cultured in vitro. The CDR3, as DNA: TGTGCCAGCAGTCATAGACTAGCGGGAGACGAAGAGACCCAGTACTTC. Amino acid sequence: CASSHRLAGDEETQYF.